Reported below is one TCR beta chain. Original handling: Estimation of nucleated cell counts relied on the amplification of reference gene primers. Assay used: immunoSEQ multiplex PCR; TCRdb lists only in-frame clones, some missing. V and J calls plus clone size are reproduced from that table; the DNA served to infer D and trimming. Counted here are about 380,000 clones, roughly 86% occurring once; the ten biggest clones make up roughly 1.2%. This entry belongs to a study of blood T cell repertoires in COVID-19. Whole-study context: Samples taken during acute and convalescent COVID-19 were collected in the United States, Italy and Spain. T cells, B-cell-depleted T cells, or PBMCs supplied cDNA or gDNA.

The CDR3 is 16 amino acids. Trimming took off 0 bases at V and 3 bases at J, with 12 bases between the two ends. Germline lookup yields CDR1 KGHSY and CDR2 FQNENV. The sequenced sample was peripheral blood. This TCR was recovered from a human donor with acute or convalescent COVID-19. The donor label of this sample is uncertain. The chain uses TRBV16 and TRBJ2-1; D is perhaps TRBD1 (6 bases). CDR3 residues: CASSQSAARGYNEQFF. The CDR3 nucleotides are TGTGCCAGCAGCCAATCGGCAGCCAGGGGCTACAATGAGCAGTTCTTC.